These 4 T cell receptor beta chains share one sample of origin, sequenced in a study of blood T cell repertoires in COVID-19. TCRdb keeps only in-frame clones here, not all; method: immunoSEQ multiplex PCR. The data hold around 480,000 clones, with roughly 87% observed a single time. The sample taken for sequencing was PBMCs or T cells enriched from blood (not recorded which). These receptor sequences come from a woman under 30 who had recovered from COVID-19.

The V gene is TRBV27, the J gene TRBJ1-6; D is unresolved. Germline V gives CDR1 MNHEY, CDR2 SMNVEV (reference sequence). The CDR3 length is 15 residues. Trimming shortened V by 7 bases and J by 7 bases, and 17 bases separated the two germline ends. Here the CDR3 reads CASTWVGAGNSPLHF. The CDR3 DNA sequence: TGTGCCAGCACCTGGGTGGGCGCGGGGAATTCACCCCTCCACTTT.

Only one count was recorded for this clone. This CDR3 reads CASSLEDRIPNTIYF. Written as DNA, the CDR3 is TGTGCCAGCAGCTTAGAAGACAGGATACCAAACACCATATATTTT. The chain joins TRBV7-6 to TRBJ1-3; tentatively, D is TRBD1 (6 bases). V dropped 1 base and J dropped 6 bases, with 13 bases sitting between them. Germline V gene data show CDR1 as SGHVS and CDR2 as FNYEAQ. CDR3 length: 15 amino acids.

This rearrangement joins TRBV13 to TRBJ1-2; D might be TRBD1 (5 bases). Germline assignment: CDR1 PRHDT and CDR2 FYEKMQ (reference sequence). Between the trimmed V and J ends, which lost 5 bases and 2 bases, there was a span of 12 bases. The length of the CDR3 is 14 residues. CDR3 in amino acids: CASSPRGVNYGYTF. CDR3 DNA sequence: TGTGCCAGCAGCCCCCGGGGGGTCAACTATGGCTACACCTTC.

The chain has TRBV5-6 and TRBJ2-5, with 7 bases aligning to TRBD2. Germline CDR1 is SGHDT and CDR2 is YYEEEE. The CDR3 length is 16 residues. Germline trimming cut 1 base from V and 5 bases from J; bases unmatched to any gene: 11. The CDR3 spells CASSLWGMSGVETQYF. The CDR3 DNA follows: TGTGCCAGCAGCTTGTGGGGGATGAGCGGGGTGGAGACCCAGTACTTC.